Each of the 21 T cell receptor beta chains below was sequenced from the same sample in a study of T cell changes during pregnancy in multiple sclerosis. Assay used: immunoSEQ multiplex PCR; TCRdb lists only in-frame clones, some missing. Among tens of thousands of clones listed, 90% to 95% were seen once. The specimen comprised CD8+ T cells from peripheral blood mononuclear cells, sampled in the first trimester of pregnancy. These receptors were collected from a female donor with multiple sclerosis, enrolled in a pregnancy study.

The chain combines TRBV27 with TRBJ2-2; perhaps TRBD2 as D (6 bases). Germline CDR1 is MNHEY and CDR2 is SMNVEV (reference sequence). V was trimmed by 7 bases and J by 0 bases, leaving 18 bases between them. The CDR3 extends over 17 amino acids. CDR3 sequence reads: CASKILANSPNTGELFF. CDR3 nucleotides: TGTGCCAGCAAAATTCTAGCGAACAGCCCGAACACCGGGGAGCTGTTTTTT.

This chain connects TRBV4-1 to TRBJ1-1; D unresolved. CDR3 length equals 13 residues. V was clipped by 1 base and J by 1 base, with 4 bases between them. Germline V CDR1 and CDR2: MGHRA, YSYEKL. In DNA, the CDR3 is TGCGCCAGCAGCCAAGGAGGGAACACTGAAGCTTTCTTT. This translates into CASSQGGNTEAFF.

This chain connects TRBV27 to TRBJ2-1; TRBD2 aligns across 11 bases. The germline V gene has CDR1 MNHEY and CDR2 SMNVEV (reference sequence). This CDR3 is 15 amino acids long. With V trimmed by 6 bases and J by 5 bases, 6 bases remained unmatched. The CDR3 DNA reads as TGTGCCAGCAGCGCTATACTAGCGGGAGACAATGAGCAGTTCTTC. This translates into CASSAILAGDNEQFF.

This chain links TRBV28 with TRBJ2-6; no firm D call. V was clipped by 8 bases and J by 0 bases, with 17 bases between them. Germline CDR1 and CDR2: MDHEN and SYDVKM. The CDR3 totals 17 residues. CDR3 nucleotide sequence: TGTGCCAGCCGCCCCGCGTCCCTAAGCTCTGGGGCCAACGTCCTGACTTTC. Translation: CASRPASLSSGANVLTF.

The rearrangement joins TRBV27 to TRBJ2-7, with 7 positions matching TRBD1. V was clipped by 2 bases and J by 3 bases; unmatched bases: 10. The CDR3 runs to 16 residues. From germline, CDR1 is MNHEY and CDR2 SMNVEV (reference sequence). Here the CDR3 reads CASSLTRDRAHYEQYF. CDR3 coding DNA: TGTGCCAGCAGTTTAACTCGAGACAGGGCTCACTACGAGCAGTACTTC.

The chain links TRBV2 to TRBJ2-6, with a possible D match to TRBD1 (5 bases). Trimming pared 10 bases from V and 2 bases from J, leaving 9 bases between. The CDR3 sequence is 13 residues long. In germline, CDR1 is SNHLY, CDR2 FYNNEI. The CDR3 DNA is TGTGCCATATTCAGGGCTGGGGCCAACGTCCTGACTTTC. Translation: CAIFRAGANVLTF.

The chain links TRBV5-4 to TRBJ2-7, with 10 bases matching TRBD1. The CDR3 spans 15 residues. Germline V gene data show CDR1 as SGHNT and CDR2 as YYREEE (reference sequence). Unmatched junction bases numbered 1, after V lost 0 bases and J lost 1 base. In DNA form, the CDR3 reads TGTGCCAGCAGCTTGGGGACAGGGGGTTCCTACGAGCAGTACTTC. The encoded protein is CASSLGTGGSYEQYF.

This clone was counted only a few times. This chain links TRBV19 with TRBJ2-2; D might be TRBD2 (5 bases). V was trimmed by 7 bases and J by 7 bases, leaving 13 bases between them. From germline, CDR1 is LNHDA and CDR2 SQIVND (reference sequence). The CDR3 has 13 residues. For the CDR3, the DNA is TGTGCCAGTACCAGCGGCAGGATCGGGGAGCTGTTTTTT. Its translation: CASTSGRIGELFF.

V gene TRBV27 combines with J gene TRBJ1-5; TRBD1 agrees at 10 bases. The CDR3 spans 17 residues. Germline-derived CDR1 and CDR2 are MNHEY and SMNVEV (reference sequence). Losses at the gene ends were 11 bases for V and 9 bases for J; bases not matched to a gene: 22. CDR3 protein: CASGGIETGGLWRPQHF. The CDR3 nucleotides read TGTGCCTCCGGGGGGATAGAGACAGGGGGCCTTTGGCGGCCCCAGCATTTT.

This clone turned up a few times. The CDR3 region has the DNA TGTGCCAGCAATGGTCTAGCGGGAGAGGAAAGCACAGATACGCAGTATTTT. Encoded protein: CASNGLAGEESTDTQYF. The V call is TRBV13, the J call TRBJ2-3, with TRBD2 matching over 10 bases. V dropped 7 bases and J dropped 0; count of bases not matched to a gene: 10. The CDR3 sequence is 17 residues long. Germline V CDR1 and CDR2: PRHDT, FYEKMQ (reference sequence).

This CDR3 reads CASSTARTSGVQETQYF. CDR3 DNA: TGTGCCAGCAGCACCGCAAGGACTAGCGGGGTACAAGAGACCCAGTACTTC. This rearrangement joins TRBV7-9 to TRBJ2-5, with 12 bases lining up with TRBD2. Germline V gives CDR1 SEHNR, CDR2 FQNEAQ (reference sequence). The CDR3 spans 17 residues. V shed 5 bases and J 2 bases; nucleotides not matched to a gene: 9.

This clone came up once. The V and J genes are TRBV6-5 and TRBJ2-5; TRBD1 matches at 8 bases. Near its end, the DNA agrees better with TRBJ2-7, so the J call may be wrong. From germline, CDR1 is MNHEY and CDR2 SVGAGI. CDR3 size: 14 residues. The CDR3 sequence is CASSLGQGSYEQYF. The CDR3 nucleotides are TGTGCCAGCAGTTTAGGACAGGGATCCTACGAGCAGTACTTC.

The count of this clone is one. The rearrangement uses TRBV10-2 and TRBJ1-3; D unresolved. V lost 0 bases and J lost 0, with 9 bases in between. The germline gives CDR1 WSHSY, CDR2 SAAADI. This CDR3 has 16 amino acids. CDR3 protein: CASSESVSFSGNTIYF. CDR3 bases: TGCGCCAGCAGTGAGTCTGTGTCCTTCTCTGGAAACACCATATATTTT.

CDR3 in amino acids: CATLKSTAGGMSDTQYF. Written as DNA, the CDR3 is TGTGCTACCCTAAAATCTACAGCGGGAGGGATGTCAGATACGCAGTATTTT. J is TRBJ2-3 and V is TRBV2; 10 bases are a match to TRBD2. From germline, CDR1 is SNHLY and CDR2 FYNNEI. The CDR3 contains 17 residues.

The rearrangement uses TRBV25-1 and TRBJ2-2; 11 nucleotides match TRBD1. This CDR3 contains 14 residues. Germline CDR1 is MGHDK and CDR2 is SYGVNS. Trimming took 6 bases from V and 4 from J; bases not matched to a gene: 1. CDR3 coding DNA: TGTGCCAGCAGAGGGACAGGGGGCACCGGGGAGCTGTTTTTT. Protein product: CASRGTGGTGELFF.

This sequence joins TRBV25-1 and TRBJ2-1, with D maybe TRBD1 (6 bases). Trimming stripped 2 bases from V and 4 bases from J, with 12 bases between. Germline V gene lookup returns CDR1 MGHDK and CDR2 SYGVNS. CDR3 size: 15 residues. Written as DNA, the CDR3 is TGTGCCAGCAGTGAAGCCAGGGGCCGATACAATGAGCAGTTCTTC. Translating gives CASSEARGRYNEQFF.

The genes are TRBV2 and TRBJ2-7; possible D gene TRBD1, 6 bases. V shed 2 bases and J shed 0 bases, with 11 bases lying between them. The germline V gene encodes CDR1 SNHLY and CDR2 FYNNEI. The length of the CDR3 is 15 residues. CDR3 residues: CASSEQGSPSYEQYF. The CDR3 DNA is TGTGCCAGCAGTGAACAGGGGTCCCCCTCCTACGAGCAGTACTTC.

The chain recombines TRBV6-5 with TRBJ2-1; D gene uncertain. The germline CDR1 and CDR2 sequences are MNHEY and SVGAGI. The CDR3 spans 14 residues. Trimming stripped 2 bases from V and 6 bases from J, with 11 bases between. The CDR3 spells CASSYHQTFNEQFF. CDR3 bases: TGTGCCAGCAGTTACCACCAGACTTTCAATGAGCAGTTCTTC.

The chain joins TRBV14 to TRBJ2-7; TRBD2 might be the D (6 bases). This CDR3 is 14 amino acids long. Germline values: CDR1 SGHDN, CDR2 FVKESK. Trimming pared 4 bases from V and 1 base from J, leaving 11 bases between. CDR3 loop: CASSPGTPSYEQYF. The CDR3 DNA reads TGTGCCAGCAGCCCCGGGACTCCGTCCTACGAGCAGTACTTC.

This chain uses TRBV2 with TRBJ2-1; 9 nucleotides align to TRBD1. The germline gives CDR1 SNHLY, CDR2 FYNNEI. The V gene end was trimmed by 6 bases and the J gene end by 3 bases; junction bases not matched to a gene: 9. The CDR3 is made up of 16 amino acids. The CDR3 sequence: CASREGQGILYNEQFF. The CDR3 DNA is TGTGCCAGCAGGGAGGGACAGGGAATTCTCTACAATGAGCAGTTCTTC.

The chain couples TRBV7-9 to TRBJ1-4; unclear D gene. Germline CDR1 SEHNR, CDR2 FQNEAQ (reference sequence). The CDR3 loop spans 16 amino acids. Trimming cost V 5 bases and J 0 bases, with 13 bases left between them. In DNA form, the CDR3 reads TGTGCCAGCAGCCCATCAAACAGAGCAACTAATGAAAAACTGTTTTTT. It encodes CASSPSNRATNEKLFF.